Following are 22 T cell receptor beta chains from one sample sequenced in a study of molecular identifiers for immune sequencing clone quantification. TCRdb called the PCR reads again in MiXCR, with one record for every CDR3 protein. Of 9,500 to 15,000 distinct CDR3 sequences listed, around 19% are singletons. What was sequenced was naive CD8+ T cells from blood, with Jurkat cell RNA spiked in. Subset of the sample: FACS-sorted CD8+CD4-CCR7+CD45RA+ naive T cells. Source of these receptors: a human donor in good health. Some libraries in this study had Jurkat cell RNA spiked in.

This clonotype has ten or more counts. The J gene is TRBJ1-1, the V gene TRBV15; 12 bases map to TRBD1. Losses at the gene ends were 5 bases for V and 4 bases for J; bases not matched to a gene: 14. From germline, CDR1 is LNHNV and CDR2 YYDKDF (reference sequence). The CDR3 has 18 residues. The CDR3 bases are TGTGCCACCAGCGCCAGTCCGGGACAGGGGGCTGTAAGCACTGAAGCTTTCTTT. It translates to CATSASPGQGAVSTEAFF.

By share of the sample, this clonotype is medium-sized. The chain is built from TRBV4-1 and TRBJ1-2, with a possible D match to TRBD1 (5 bases). The CDR3 spans 16 residues. Germline CDR1 is MGHRA and CDR2 is YSYEKL. V lost 1 base to trimming and J lost 0 bases, with 12 bases between them. The CDR3 bases are TGCGCCAGCAGCCAAGCAGCCCAGGGAGCTAACTATGGCTACACCTTC. Its translation is CASSQAAQGANYGYTF.

About this clonotype: This may come from a read error, since a much larger clone is one base off. This chain connects TRBV5-1 to TRBJ2-1, with TRBD2 matching 8 bases. J was trimmed by 14 bases and V by 1 base; bases with no gene match: 14. Germline CDR1 reads SGHRS; CDR2 reads YFSETQ. This CDR3 region has 15 residues. CDR3 in amino acids: CASSLWTSRRTGEFF. CDR3 nucleotides: TGCGCCAGCAGCTTGTGGACTAGCAGGAGGACTGGGGAGTTCTTC. Full variable domain (outside the CDR3, taken from reference TRBV5-1 and TRBJ2-1): KAGVTQTPRYLIKTRGQQVTLSCSPISGHRSVSWYQQTPGQGLQFLFEYFSETQRNKGNFPGRFSGRQFSNSRSEMNVSTLELGDSALYLCASSLWTSRRTGEFFGPGTRLTVL.

This clonotype was detected a few times. The gene calls are TRBV19 and TRBJ2-5, with TRBD2 identical over 8 bases. The germline CDR1 and CDR2 sequences are LNHDA and SQIVND (reference sequence). With 5 bases clipped from V and 2 bases from J, the junction kept 7 bases outside the gene matches. This CDR3 region has 15 residues. CDR3 coding DNA: TGTGCCAGTAGTTCGCTAGCGGGTGTGCAAGAGACCCAGTACTTC. This translates into CASSSLAGVQETQYF.

By frequency in the sample, this clonotype is medium-sized. The V and J genes are TRBV6-6 and TRBJ2-3; TRBD2 matches 7 bases. V was pared by 0 bases and J by 1 base, with 16 bases of the junction left unmatched. This CDR3 has 20 amino acids. Germline CDR1 MNHNY, CDR2 SVGAGI (reference sequence). The CDR3 spells CASSYSIAPTSEKGTDTQYF. The CDR3 region has the DNA TGTGCCAGCAGTTACTCGATTGCCCCAACTAGCGAGAAAGGCACAGATACGCAGTATTTT.

This clonotype has at least ten counts. The chain uses TRBV20-1 and TRBJ2-5; D gene uncertain. Trimming removed 3 bases from V and 1 base from J, with 15 bases in between. The CDR3 contains 15 residues. CDR1 DFQATT and CDR2 SNEGSKA come from the germline V gene (reference sequence). CDR3 residues: CSASSSRTSQETQYF. CDR3 DNA sequence: TGCAGTGCTAGTTCGAGTCGCACATCCCAAGAGACCCAGTACTTC.

A word on this clonotype: A much larger clone lies a single base off, so this may be a read error. The conserved phenylalanine or tryptophan normally closing the CDR3 is absent here, so this likely arose from a read error. The chain is built from TRBV7-9 and TRBJ1-1; D ambiguous. V shed 4 bases and J shed 4 bases, with 10 bases lying between them. Germline-derived CDR1 and CDR2 are SEHNR and FQNEAQ (reference sequence). This CDR3 comprises 13 residues. The CDR3 region has the DNA TGTGCCAGCAGCTATCAAAGTGGCACTGAAGCTTTCCTT. This codes for CASSYQSGTEAFL.

This clonotype has a handful of counts. The rearrangement joins TRBV20-1 to TRBJ2-7; D ambiguous. Germline CDR1 and CDR2: DFQATT and SNEGSKA (reference sequence). The ends were cut back, 0 bases at V and 0 bases at J, with 9 bases in the middle. The CDR3 is 14 residues long. The CDR3 nucleotides read TGCAGTGCTAGAGATATAAGGAGCTCCTACGAGCAGTACTTC. Translating it yields CSARDIRSSYEQYF.

The J gene is TRBJ2-3, the V gene TRBV4-1; weak D call: TRBD2 (5 bases). The CDR3 has 12 amino acids. Germline lookup yields CDR1 MGHRA and CDR2 YSYEKL. The V end was cut by 5 bases, the J end by 4 bases, with 7 bases between. CDR3 residues: CASSWTADTQYF. CDR3 nucleotide sequence: TGCGCCAGCAGCTGGACTGCAGATACGCAGTATTTT.

On this clonotype: A much larger clone lies one base from this, so it may be a read error. V usage is TRBV30 and J usage is TRBJ2-4, with unresolved D. The V and J ends lost 5 bases and 3 bases respectively, with 17 bases between them. The CDR3 loop spans 15 amino acids. CDR1 is GTSNPN and CDR2 is SVGIG in the germline V gene (reference sequence). CDR3 protein: CAWGGLAGVKNIQYF. CDR3 coding DNA: TGTGCCTGGGGTGGGTTAGCAGGAGTCAAAAACATTCAGTACTTC.

With regard to this clonotype: Possible read error: a much larger clone is one base away. V and J are TRBV24-1 and TRBJ2-1; either TRBD1 or TRBD2 may supply D (5 bases each). The germline V and J ends were trimmed by 3 bases and 9 bases, with 8 bases remaining between them. Germline CDR1 reads KGHDR; CDR2 reads SFDVKD. There are 12 residues in the CDR3. CDR3 bases: TGTGCCACCAGTGATCCGGGGCCTGAGCAGTTCTTC. Encoded protein: CATSDPGPEQFF.

This clonotype was found many times. V and J are TRBV12-3 or TRBV12-4 and TRBJ2-2; D not resolved. The V and J ends lost 3 bases and 6 bases respectively, with 2 bases between them. This CDR3 is built from 11 residues. DNA for the CDR3: TGTGCCAGCAGTTTTCCCGGGGAGCTGTTTTTT. Its translation: CASSFPGELFF.

This clonotype was picked up one time. A much larger clone sits a single nucleotide away, making a read error possible. The chain recombines TRBV5-3 with TRBJ1-5, with D unresolved. TRBV5-3 carries the ORF label, with uncertain function. The CDR3 spans 16 residues. The chain's CDR3 is CASSLEGWVINQPQHF. For the CDR3, the DNA is TGTGCCAGCAGCTTGGAGGGCTGGGTGATCAATCAGCCCCAGCATTTT.

In the case of this clonotype: A much larger clone lies one base from this, so it may be a read error. The chain carries TRBV4-2 and TRBJ2-7; D is unresolved. This CDR3 has 11 amino acids. Germline V gene lookup returns CDR1 LGHNA and CDR2 YNFKEQ. This chain's CDR3 is CAGSFSYEQYF. CDR3 coding DNA: TGTGCCGGCAGCTTCTCCTACGAGCAGTACTTC.

This clonotype has more than one count but fewer than ten. V usage is TRBV19 and J usage is TRBJ1-2, with TRBD1 identical over 10 bases. Unmatched junction bases numbered 5, after V lost 9 bases and J lost 1 base. This CDR3 is built from 14 residues. From germline, CDR1 is LNHDA and CDR2 SQIVND (reference sequence). Here the CDR3 DNA reads TGTGCCAGCCGGGGGGACAGGGGTAACTATGGCTACACCTTC. Translation: CASRGDRGNYGYTF.

This clonotype was seen repeatedly, ten times or more. The chain is built from TRBV25-1 and TRBJ2-7, with 8 bases fitting TRBD1. The trim removed 3 bases at V and 3 bases at J, leaving 4 bases unmatched. The V gene's germline CDR1 is MGHDK and CDR2 SYGVNS. The length of the CDR3 is 14 residues. CDR3 in amino acids: CASSEGQALYEQYF. DNA of the CDR3: TGTGCCAGCAGTGAGGGACAGGCGCTCTACGAGCAGTACTTC.

Worth noting for this clonotype: A much bigger clone sits one base away, suggesting this may be a read error. As the CDR3 is not closed by the conserved phenylalanine or tryptophan, this likely results from a read error. The chain employs TRBV5-3 and TRBJ2-7; possibly TRBD2 for D (5 bases). TRBV5-3 is an open reading frame, and its role is uncertain. The CDR3 is 12 residues long. The CDR3 DNA reads as TGTGCCAGCAGCTTGAGGGACTACGAGCAGTACCTC. It translates to CASSLRDYEQYL.

The chain combines TRBV6-1 with TRBJ2-3; possibly TRBD1 or TRBD2 for D (5 bases each). The V end was cut by 10 bases, the J end by 6 bases, with 26 bases between. Germline V CDR1 and CDR2: MNHNS, SASEGT. The CDR3 length is 16 residues. The CDR3: CANKLLSGTGIDTQYF. DNA of the CDR3: TGTGCCAACAAGCTTCTCTCCGGGACGGGGATTGATACGCAGTATTTT.

This clonotype was detected ten times or more. The chain links TRBV29-1 to TRBJ2-1; TRBD2 agrees at 11 bases. The CDR3 is made up of 18 amino acids. Trimming took 3 bases from V and 2 from J; bases not matched to a gene: 12. From germline, CDR1 is SQVTM and CDR2 ANQGSEA. The CDR3 region is CSVDGQTLAGVPYNEQFF. CDR3 bases: TGCAGCGTTGACGGACAGACACTAGCGGGAGTACCCTACAATGAGCAGTTCTTC.

This clonotype is labeled medium-sized (0.01 to 0.1%). The chain combines TRBV7-2 with TRBJ2-6, with D possibly being TRBD2 (5 bases). V was pared by 1 base and J by 0 bases, with 16 bases between. The CDR3 spans 19 residues. The V gene's germline CDR1 is SGHTA and CDR2 FQGNSA. CDR3 DNA: TGTGCCAGCAGCTTAGAATATCGCGGGCGAAGCTCTGGGGCCAACGTCCTGACTTTC. It encodes CASSLEYRGRSSGANVLTF.

The rearrangement links TRBV10-1 to TRBJ2-7, with 8 bases that match TRBD1. CDR3 size: 14 residues. Per germline, CDR1 WNHNN and CDR2 SYGVQD (reference sequence). Losses at the gene ends were 3 bases for V and 2 bases for J; bases not matched to a gene: 3. Here the CDR3 DNA reads TGCGCCAGCAGTGACCAGGGGGCCACCTACGAGCAGTACTTC. Translation: CASSDQGATYEQYF.

To note about this clonotype: Sequence at one end of the junction differs from germline and may be a read error. The rearrangement links TRBV5-4 to TRBJ2-5, with TRBD2 identical over 9 bases. CDR1 and CDR2 (germline): SGHNT, YYREEE (reference sequence). The CDR3 runs 18 residues. CDR3 region: CAGSFVWGLAAHQETQYF. CDR3 sequence (DNA): TGTGCCGGCAGCTTTGTATGGGGACTAGCCGCCCACCAAGAGACCCAGTACTTC.